Detailed here is one T cell receptor beta chain. These data originate in a study of blood T cell repertoires in COVID-19. Donors in Cohort 3 who had recovered were those with two negative PCRs, healthcare professional clearance, or resolution of their symptoms. The CDR3 runs to 16 residues. Trimming shortened V by 3 bases and J by 0 bases, and 15 bases separated the two germline ends. Per the germline V gene, CDR1 is DFQATT and CDR2 is SNEGSKA (reference sequence). Clones were read by immunoSEQ multiplex PCR, and TCRdb kept only the in-frame ones, dropping some. The sample records 150,000 to 200,000 clones, 88% being singletons.

This clonotype originated in a woman in her late teens or twenties who had recovered from COVID-19. The J gene is TRBJ1-3, the V gene TRBV20-1, with a weak D call TRBD1 (6 bases). The sample taken for sequencing was PBMCs or T cells enriched from blood (not recorded which). This CDR3 is CSASSYRDRSGNTIYF. The CDR3 bases are TGCAGTGCTAGTTCATACAGGGACCGCTCTGGAAACACCATATATTTT.